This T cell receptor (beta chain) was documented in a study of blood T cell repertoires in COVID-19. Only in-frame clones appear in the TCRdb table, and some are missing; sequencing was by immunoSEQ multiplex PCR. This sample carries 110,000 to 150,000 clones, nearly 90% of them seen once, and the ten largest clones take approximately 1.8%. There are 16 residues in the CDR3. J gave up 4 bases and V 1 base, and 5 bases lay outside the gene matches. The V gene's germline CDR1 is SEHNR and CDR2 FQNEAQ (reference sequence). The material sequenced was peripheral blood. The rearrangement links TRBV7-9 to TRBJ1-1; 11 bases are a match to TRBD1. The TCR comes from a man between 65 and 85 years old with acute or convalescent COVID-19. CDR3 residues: CASSLGTGGRGTEAFF. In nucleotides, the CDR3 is TGTGCCAGCAGCTTAGGGACAGGGGGCCGCGGCACTGAAGCTTTCTTT.